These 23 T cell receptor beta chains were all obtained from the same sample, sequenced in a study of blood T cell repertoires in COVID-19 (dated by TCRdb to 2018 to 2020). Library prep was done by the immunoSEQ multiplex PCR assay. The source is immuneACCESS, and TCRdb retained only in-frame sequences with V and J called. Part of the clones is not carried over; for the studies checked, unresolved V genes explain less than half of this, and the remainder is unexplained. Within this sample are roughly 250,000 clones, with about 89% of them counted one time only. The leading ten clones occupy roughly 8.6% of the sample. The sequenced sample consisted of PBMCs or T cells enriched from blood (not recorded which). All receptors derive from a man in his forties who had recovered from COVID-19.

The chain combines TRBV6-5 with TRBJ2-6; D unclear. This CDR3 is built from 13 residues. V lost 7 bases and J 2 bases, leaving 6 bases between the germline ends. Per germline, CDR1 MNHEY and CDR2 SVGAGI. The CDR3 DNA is TGTGCCAGCAAAGCTCCTGGGGCCAACGTCCTGACTTTC. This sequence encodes CASKAPGANVLTF.

CDR3 in DNA: TGTGCCAGCAGTACAGGGACCGGTGGCTACACCTTC. Protein product: CASSTGTGGYTF. The V gene is TRBV6-6, the J gene TRBJ1-2, with D possibly being TRBD1 (6 bases). Trimming took 5 bases from V and 7 from J, leaving 11 bases between them. Germline V gene sequence: CDR1 MNHNY, CDR2 SVGAGI (reference sequence). This CDR3 comprises 12 residues.

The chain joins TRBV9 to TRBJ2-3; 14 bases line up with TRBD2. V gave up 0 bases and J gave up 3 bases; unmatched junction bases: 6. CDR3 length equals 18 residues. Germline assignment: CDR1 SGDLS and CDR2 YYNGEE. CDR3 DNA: TGTGCCAGCAGCGTAGAGGGACTAGCGGGAGTGGGGACAGATACGCAGTATTTT. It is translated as CASSVEGLAGVGTDTQYF.

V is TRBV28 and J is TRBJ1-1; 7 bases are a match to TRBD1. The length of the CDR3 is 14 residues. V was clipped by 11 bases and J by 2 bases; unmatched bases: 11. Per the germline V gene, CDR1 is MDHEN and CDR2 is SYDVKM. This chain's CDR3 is CAVIEQGRNTEAFF. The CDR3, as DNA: TGTGCCGTCATCGAACAGGGGCGAAACACTGAAGCTTTCTTT. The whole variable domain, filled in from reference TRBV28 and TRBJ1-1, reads DVKVTQSSRYLVKRTGEKVFLECVQDMDHENMFWYRQDPGLGLRLIYFSYDVKMKEKGDIPEGYSVSREKKERFSLILESASTNQTSMYLCAVIEQGRNTEAFFGQGTRLTVV.

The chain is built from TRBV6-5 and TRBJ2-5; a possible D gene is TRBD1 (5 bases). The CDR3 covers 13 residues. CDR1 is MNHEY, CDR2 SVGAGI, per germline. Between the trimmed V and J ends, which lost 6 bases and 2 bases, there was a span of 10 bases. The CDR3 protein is CASSGQSQETQYF. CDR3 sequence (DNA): TGTGCCAGCAGCGGACAATCACAAGAGACCCAGTACTTC.

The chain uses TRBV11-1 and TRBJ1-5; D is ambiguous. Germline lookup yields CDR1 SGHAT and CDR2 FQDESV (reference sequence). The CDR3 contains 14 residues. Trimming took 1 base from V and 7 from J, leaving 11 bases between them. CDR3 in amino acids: CASSLGPGSQPQHF. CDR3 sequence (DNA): TGTGCCAGCAGCTTAGGCCCCGGGTCCCAGCCCCAGCATTTT.

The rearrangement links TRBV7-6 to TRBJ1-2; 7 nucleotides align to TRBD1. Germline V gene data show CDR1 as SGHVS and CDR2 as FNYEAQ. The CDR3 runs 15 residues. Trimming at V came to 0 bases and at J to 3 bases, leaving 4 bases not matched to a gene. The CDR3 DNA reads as TGTGCCAGCAGCTTAGCTCAGGGGGTAGACTATGGCTACACCTTC. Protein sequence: CASSLAQGVDYGYTF.

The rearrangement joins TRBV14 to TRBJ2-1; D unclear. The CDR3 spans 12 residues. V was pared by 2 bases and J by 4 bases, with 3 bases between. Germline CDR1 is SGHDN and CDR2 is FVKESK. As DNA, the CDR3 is TGTGCCAGCAGCCAACAGTACAATGAGCAGTTCTTC. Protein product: CASSQQYNEQFF.

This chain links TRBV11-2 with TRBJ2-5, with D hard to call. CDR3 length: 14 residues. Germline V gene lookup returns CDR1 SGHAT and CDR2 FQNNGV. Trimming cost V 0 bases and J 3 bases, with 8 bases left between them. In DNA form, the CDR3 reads TGTGCCAGCAGCTTAGATCGGTCTAAAGAGACCCAGTACTTC. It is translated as CASSLDRSKETQYF.

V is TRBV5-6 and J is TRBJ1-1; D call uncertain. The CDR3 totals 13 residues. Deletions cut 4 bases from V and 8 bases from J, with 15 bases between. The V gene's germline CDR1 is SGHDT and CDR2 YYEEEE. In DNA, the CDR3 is TGTGCCAGCAGCCCCCTAGGAGAATACGAAGCTTTCTTT. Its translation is CASSPLGEYEAFF.

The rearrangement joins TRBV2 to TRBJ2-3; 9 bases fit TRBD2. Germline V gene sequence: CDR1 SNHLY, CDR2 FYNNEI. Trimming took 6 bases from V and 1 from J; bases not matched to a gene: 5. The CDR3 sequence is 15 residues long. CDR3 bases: TGTGCCAGCAGAGGGACTAGCATGGGCACAGATACGCAGTATTTT. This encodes CASRGTSMGTDTQYF.

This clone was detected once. The CDR3 loop is CASRLADRNNSPLHF. CDR3 nucleotide sequence: TGTGCAAGTCGCTTAGCGGACAGAAATAATTCACCCCTCCACTTT. The chain has TRBV12-2 and TRBJ1-6; TRBD1 is the table's D call, not checked against the DNA. TRBV12-2 is marked as a pseudogene. This CDR3 is built from 15 residues.

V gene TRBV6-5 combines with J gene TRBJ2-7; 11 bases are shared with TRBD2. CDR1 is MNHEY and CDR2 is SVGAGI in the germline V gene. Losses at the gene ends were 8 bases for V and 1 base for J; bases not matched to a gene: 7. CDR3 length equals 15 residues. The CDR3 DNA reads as TGTGCCAGCGTTAGTGGGACTAGCGGATCCTACGAGCAGTACTTC. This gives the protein CASVSGTSGSYEQYF.

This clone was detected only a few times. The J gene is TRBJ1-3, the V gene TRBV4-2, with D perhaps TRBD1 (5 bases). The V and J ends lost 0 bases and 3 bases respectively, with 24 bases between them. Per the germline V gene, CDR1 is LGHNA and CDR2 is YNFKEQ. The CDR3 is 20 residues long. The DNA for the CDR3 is TGTGCCAGCAGCCAAGATACTGGTCGGTCAACTCCCGGGGGTGGAAACACCATATATTTT. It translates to CASSQDTGRSTPGGGNTIYF.

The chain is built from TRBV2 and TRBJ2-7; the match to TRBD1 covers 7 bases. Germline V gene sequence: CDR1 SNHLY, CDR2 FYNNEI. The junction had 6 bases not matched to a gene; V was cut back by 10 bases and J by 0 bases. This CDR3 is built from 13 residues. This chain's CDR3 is CATRTGNSYEQYF. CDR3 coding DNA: TGTGCCACGCGGACAGGAAACTCCTACGAGCAGTACTTC.

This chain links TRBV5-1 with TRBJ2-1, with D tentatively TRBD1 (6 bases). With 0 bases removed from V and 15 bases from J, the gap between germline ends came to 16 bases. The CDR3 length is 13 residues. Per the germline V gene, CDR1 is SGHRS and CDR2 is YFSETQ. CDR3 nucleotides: TGCGCCAGCAGCTTGGAAATTTCCGACAGGCTGTTCTTC. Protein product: CASSLEISDRLFF.

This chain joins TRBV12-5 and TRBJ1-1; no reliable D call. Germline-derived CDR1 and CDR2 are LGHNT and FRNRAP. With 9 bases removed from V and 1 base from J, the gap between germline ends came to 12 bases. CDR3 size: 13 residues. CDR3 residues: CASDNLANTEAFF. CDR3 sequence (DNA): TGTGCTAGCGACAATCTAGCGAACACTGAAGCTTTCTTT.

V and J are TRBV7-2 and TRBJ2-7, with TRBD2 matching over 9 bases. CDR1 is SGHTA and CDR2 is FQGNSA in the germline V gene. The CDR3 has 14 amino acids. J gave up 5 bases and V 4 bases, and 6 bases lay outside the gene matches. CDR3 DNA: TGTGCCAGCAGCTCCCCCGGACTAGCGCACGAGCAGTACTTC. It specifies CASSSPGLAHEQYF.

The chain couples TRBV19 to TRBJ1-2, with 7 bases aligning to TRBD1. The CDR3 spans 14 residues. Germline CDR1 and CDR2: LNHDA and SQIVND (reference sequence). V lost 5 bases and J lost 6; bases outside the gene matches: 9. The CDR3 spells CASSPWKGTDGYTF. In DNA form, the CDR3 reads TGTGCCAGTAGTCCCTGGAAGGGGACAGATGGCTACACCTTC.

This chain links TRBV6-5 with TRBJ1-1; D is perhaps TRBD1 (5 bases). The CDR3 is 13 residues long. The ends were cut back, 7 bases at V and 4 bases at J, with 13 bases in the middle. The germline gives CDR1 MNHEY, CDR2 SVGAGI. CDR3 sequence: CASKTRGGTEAFF. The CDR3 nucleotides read TGTGCCAGCAAAACCCGCGGGGGCACTGAAGCTTTCTTT.

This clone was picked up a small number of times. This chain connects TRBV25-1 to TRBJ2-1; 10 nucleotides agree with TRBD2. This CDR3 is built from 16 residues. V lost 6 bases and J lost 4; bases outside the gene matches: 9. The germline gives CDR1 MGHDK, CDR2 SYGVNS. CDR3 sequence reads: CASSAPPTSGYNEQFF. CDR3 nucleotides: TGTGCCAGCAGCGCGCCCCCGACTAGCGGGTACAATGAGCAGTTCTTC.

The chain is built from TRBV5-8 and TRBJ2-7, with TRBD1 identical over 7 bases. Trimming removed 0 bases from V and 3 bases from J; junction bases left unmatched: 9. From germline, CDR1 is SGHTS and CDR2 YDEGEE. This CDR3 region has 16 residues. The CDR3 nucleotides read TGTGCCAGCAGCTTGGAGGGGGCAGGGTTCGGCTACGAGCAGTACTTC. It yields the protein CASSLEGAGFGYEQYF.

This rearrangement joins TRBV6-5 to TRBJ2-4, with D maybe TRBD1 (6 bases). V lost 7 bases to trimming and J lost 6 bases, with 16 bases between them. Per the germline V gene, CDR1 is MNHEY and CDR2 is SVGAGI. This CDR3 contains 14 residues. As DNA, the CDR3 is TGTGCCAGCACTACACAGGGTACCCTAAACATTCAGTACTTC. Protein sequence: CASTTQGTLNIQYF.